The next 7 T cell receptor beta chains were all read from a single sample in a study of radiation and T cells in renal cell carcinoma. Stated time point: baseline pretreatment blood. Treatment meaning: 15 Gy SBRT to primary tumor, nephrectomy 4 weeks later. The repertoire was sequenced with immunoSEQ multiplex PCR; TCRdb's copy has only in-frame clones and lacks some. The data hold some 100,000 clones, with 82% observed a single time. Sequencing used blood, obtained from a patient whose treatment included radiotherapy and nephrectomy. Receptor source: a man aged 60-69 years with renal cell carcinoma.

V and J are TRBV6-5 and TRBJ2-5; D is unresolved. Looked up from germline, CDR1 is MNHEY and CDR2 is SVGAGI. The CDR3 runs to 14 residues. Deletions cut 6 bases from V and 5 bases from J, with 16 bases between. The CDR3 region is CASSRDGRFETQYF. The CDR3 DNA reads TGTGCCAGCAGCCGAGACGGACGATTTGAGACCCAGTACTTC.

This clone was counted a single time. The CDR3 is CASSLIGQGATDTQYF. CDR3 bases: TGTGCCAGCAGCTTGATCGGACAGGGGGCAACAGATACGCAGTATTTT. The V and J genes are TRBV7-2 and TRBJ2-3; TRBD1 matches 11 bases. In germline, CDR1 is SGHTA, CDR2 FQGNSA. This CDR3 comprises 16 residues. V was clipped by 3 bases and J by 3 bases; unmatched bases: 5.

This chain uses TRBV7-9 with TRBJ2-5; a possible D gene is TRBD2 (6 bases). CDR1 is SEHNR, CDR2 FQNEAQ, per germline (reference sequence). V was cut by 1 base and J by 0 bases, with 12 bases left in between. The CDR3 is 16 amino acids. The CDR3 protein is CASSLGAGGYQETQYF. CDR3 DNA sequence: TGTGCCAGCAGCTTAGGGGCTGGGGGGTACCAAGAGACCCAGTACTTC.

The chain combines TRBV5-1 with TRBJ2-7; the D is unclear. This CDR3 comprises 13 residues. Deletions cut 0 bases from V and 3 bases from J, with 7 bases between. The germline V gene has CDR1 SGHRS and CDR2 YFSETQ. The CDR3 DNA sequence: TGCGCCAGCAGCTTGGAACTTCTCTACGAGCAGTACTTC. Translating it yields CASSLELLYEQYF.

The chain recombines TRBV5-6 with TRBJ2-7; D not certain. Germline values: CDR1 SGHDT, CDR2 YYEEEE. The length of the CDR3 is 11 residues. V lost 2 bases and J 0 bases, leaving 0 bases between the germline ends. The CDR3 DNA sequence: TGTGCCAGCAGCTTCTCCTACGAGCAGTACTTC. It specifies CASSFSYEQYF.

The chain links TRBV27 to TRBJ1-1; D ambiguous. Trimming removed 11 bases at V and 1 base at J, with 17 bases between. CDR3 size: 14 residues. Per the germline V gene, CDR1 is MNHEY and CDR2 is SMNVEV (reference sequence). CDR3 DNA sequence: TGTGCCTGTAGCAGTGGGCAGCGGAACACTGAAGCTTTCTTT. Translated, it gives CACSSGQRNTEAFF.

The CDR3 coding sequence is TGTGCCAGCAGCGTCAACACCGGGGGCACAGATACGCAGTATTTT. It encodes CASSVNTGGTDTQYF. The V call is TRBV9, the J call TRBJ2-3; D possibly corresponds to TRBD2 (5 bases). V was shortened by 2 bases and J by 1 base, with 11 bases between the two germline ends. From germline, CDR1 is SGDLS and CDR2 YYNGEE. This CDR3 comprises 15 residues.